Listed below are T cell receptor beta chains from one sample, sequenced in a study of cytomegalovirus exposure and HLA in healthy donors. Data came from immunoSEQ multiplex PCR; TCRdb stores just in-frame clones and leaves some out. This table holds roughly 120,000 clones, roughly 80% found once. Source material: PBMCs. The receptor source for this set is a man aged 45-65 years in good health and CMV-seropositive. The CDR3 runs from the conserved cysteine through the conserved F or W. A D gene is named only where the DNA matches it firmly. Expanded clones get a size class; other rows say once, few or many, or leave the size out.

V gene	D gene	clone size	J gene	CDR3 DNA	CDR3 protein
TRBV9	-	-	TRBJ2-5	TGTGCCAGCAGCGTAGGACTCTCGCGGCAAGAGACCCAGTACTTC	CASSVGLSRQETQYF
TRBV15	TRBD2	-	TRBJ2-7	TGTGCCACCAGCAGAGAAGGTAGCGGGTACGAGCAGTACTTC	CATSREGSGYEQYF
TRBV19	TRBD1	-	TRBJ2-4	TGTGCCAGTAGTATAGGTACAGGGGATCGGTACTTC	CASSIGTGDRYF
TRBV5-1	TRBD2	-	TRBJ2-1	TGCGCCAGCAGCTTGGGCACCCCGATCGGGGGGAACTACAATGAGCAGTTCTTC	CASSLGTPIGGNYNEQFF
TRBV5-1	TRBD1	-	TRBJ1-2	TGCGCCAGCAGCATCGGGACAGGGTCTATTCGGAACTATGGCTACACCTTC	CASSIGTGSIRNYGYTF
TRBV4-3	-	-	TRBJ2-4	TGCGCCAGCAGCCAAGTATGGACAGAAGTCAAAAACATTCAGTACTTC	CASSQVWTEVKNIQYF
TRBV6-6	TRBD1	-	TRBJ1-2	TGTGCCAGCAGCATAGGACAGGGACCATGGACCTTC	CASSIGQGPWTF
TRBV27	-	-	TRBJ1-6	TGTGCCAGCCGGGACGGGGAGGGGACATATAATTCACCCCTCCACTTT	CASRDGEGTYNSPLHF
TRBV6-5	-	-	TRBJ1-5	TGTGCCAGCAGTGCAGGGTATCGACAGCCCCAGCATTTT	CASSAGYRQPQHF
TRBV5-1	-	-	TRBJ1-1	TGCGCCAGCAGCTTGGGGGGCGGGGGGCACACTGAAGCTTTCTTT	CASSLGGGGHTEAFF
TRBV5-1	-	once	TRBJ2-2	TGCGCCAGCAGCGGGGCTAACCAGAACACCGGGGAGCTGTTTTTT	CASSGANQNTGELFF
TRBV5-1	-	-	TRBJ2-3	TGCGCCAGCACCCTTGGGAGGAGCACAGATACGCAGTATTTT	CASTLGRSTDTQYF
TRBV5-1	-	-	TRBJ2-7	TGCGCCAGCAGCTTGGGTGTGATGGGGCGGACGCCACGAGCCTACGAGCAGTACTTC	CASSLGVMGRTPRAYEQYF
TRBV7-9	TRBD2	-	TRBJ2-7	TGTGCCAGCAGCCCACGGGGGGGTAGCTCCTACGAGCAGTACTTC	CASSPRGGSSYEQYF
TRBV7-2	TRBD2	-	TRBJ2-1	TGTGCCAGCAGCTCGATCGGGACTAGCGGGAGAATAACTTACAATGAGCAGTTCTTC	CASSSIGTSGRITYNEQFF
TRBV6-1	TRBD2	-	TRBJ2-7	TGTGCCAGCACTAATAGCGGGGGTTCTTCCTACGAGCAGTACTTC	CASTNSGGSSYEQYF
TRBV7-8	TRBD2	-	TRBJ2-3	TGTGCCAGCAGCAGACGGACTAGCGGGGGCCACACAGATACGCAGTATTTT	CASSRRTSGGHTDTQYF
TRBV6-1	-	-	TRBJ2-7	TGTGCCAGCAGTGAACTAACAGCCCTCTTTGGCGAGCAGTACTTC	CASSELTALFGEQYF
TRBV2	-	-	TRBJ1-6	TGTGCCAGCAGTGAGGGGCAGGGAAAACCCCTCCACTTT	CASSEGQGKPLHF
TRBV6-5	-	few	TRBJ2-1	TGTGCCAGCAGTCGACTGAAATACAATGAGCAGTTCTTC	CASSRLKYNEQFF
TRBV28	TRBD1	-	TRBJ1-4	TGTGCCAGCAGTTCCGGGACAGATGAAAAACTGTTTTTT	CASSSGTDEKLFF
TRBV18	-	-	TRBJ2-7	TGTGCCAGCTCACCACCGGCGGGGTGGGCTTACGAGCAGTACTTC	CASSPPAGWAYEQYF
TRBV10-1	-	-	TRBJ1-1	TGCGCCAGCAGAGCAGAACTACTCGGGAAAGCTTTCTTT	CASRAELLGKAFF
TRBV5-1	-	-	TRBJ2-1	TGCGCCAGCAGCTTGGAGAGCGGCGCGAGCTCCTACAATGAGCAGTTCTTC	CASSLESGASSYNEQFF
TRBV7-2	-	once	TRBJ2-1	TGTGCCAGCAGCTTAGCGCTCATGGGGCGCGGAAGGAACGAGCAGTTCTTC	CASSLALMGRGRNEQFF
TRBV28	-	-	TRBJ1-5	TGTGCCAGCAGGGGCTATATAGGGGGACACAATCAGCCCCAGCATTTT	CASRGYIGGHNQPQHF
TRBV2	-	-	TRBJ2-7	TGTGCCAGCAGTGGGACAGCAGTCTCCTACGAGCAGTACTTC	CASSGTAVSYEQYF
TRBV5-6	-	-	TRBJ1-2	TGTGCCGGCAGCTTGGTTAGCAGTTTAAACTATGGCTACACCTTC	CAGSLVSSLNYGYTF
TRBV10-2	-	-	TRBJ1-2	TGCGCCAGCAGACCCGGGACTAACTATGGCTACACCTTC	CASRPGTNYGYTF
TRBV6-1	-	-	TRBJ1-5	TGTGCCAGCACTCGGGGGGGTCAGCCCCAGCATTTT	CASTRGGQPQHF
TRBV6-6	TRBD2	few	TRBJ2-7	TGTGCCAGCAGTTACCCCGAGCGGGAGAATTCCTACGAGCAGTACTTC	CASSYPERENSYEQYF
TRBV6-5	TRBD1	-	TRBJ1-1	TGTGCCAGCAGCCGGACAGGACTAATGAACACTGAAGCTTTCTTT	CASSRTGLMNTEAFF
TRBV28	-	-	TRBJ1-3	TGTGCCAGCAGAGCAACTGGAAACACCATATATTTT	CASRATGNTIYF
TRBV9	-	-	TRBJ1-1	TGTGCCAGCAGCGTAGACGGACACCCGAACACTGAAGCTTTCTTT	CASSVDGHPNTEAFF
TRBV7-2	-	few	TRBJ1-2	TGTGCCAGCAGCCTTAGAGGTCTGGTAGATGGCTACACCTTC	CASSLRGLVDGYTF